The 17 T cell receptor beta chains below were found in one sample sequenced in a study of T-cell reconstitution after alpha-beta-depleted transplantation in children. During its preparation, the TCRbeta library received unique molecular identifiers. TCRdb passed the PCR reads through MiXCR, listing each CDR3 protein once. The data show 780,000 or so distinct CDR3 sequences, about 15% seen once. The input for sequencing was PBMCs, mostly from graft donor cells, taken 360 days after TCRalphabeta/CD19-depleted stem cell transplant. Source of these receptors: a male patient aged 5 to 17 who had a stem cell transplant for acute lymphoblastic leukemia, so the T cells may come from the graft donor.

This clonotype was counted between two and nine times. The CDR3 DNA is TGTGCCAGCAGCTTAGCTAGGGGGCTAAGTAACTATGGCTACACCTTC. It specifies CASSLARGLSNYGYTF. The chain recombines TRBV7-6 with TRBJ1-2; TRBD1 matches 7 bases. This CDR3 has 16 amino acids. The germline gives CDR1 SGHVS, CDR2 FNYEAQ. V trimming: 0 bases; J trimming: 1 base; junction bases outside the gene matches: 5.

This clonotype came up a few times. The chain joins TRBV27 to TRBJ2-7; possible D gene TRBD2, 6 bases. V lost 8 bases to trimming and J lost 4 bases, with 21 bases between them. This CDR3 is 15 amino acids long. Germline V gives CDR1 MNHEY, CDR2 SMNVEV (reference sequence). CDR3 in amino acids: CASSIRGSGGYEQYF. CDR3 DNA: TGTGCCAGCTCTATTCGGGGGAGTGGGGGATACGAGCAGTACTTC.

This clonotype has a count of ten or more. The rearrangement uses TRBV11-2 and TRBJ1-1; no definite D call. CDR1 and CDR2 (germline): SGHAT, FQNNGV. This CDR3 spans 14 amino acids. The germline V and J ends were trimmed by 1 base and 5 bases, with 11 bases remaining between them. In DNA form, the CDR3 reads TGTGCCAGCAGCTTAGGGTGGGAACGAACTGAAGCTTTCTTT. Protein: CASSLGWERTEAFF. Variable domain in full (rest from reference TRBV11-2 and TRBJ1-1): EAGVAQSPRYKIIEKRQSVAFWCNPISGHATLYWYQQILGQGPKLLIQFQNNGVVDDSQLPKDRFSAERLKGVDSTLKIQPAKLEDSAVYLCASSLGWERTEAFFGQGTRLTVV.

The rearrangement links TRBV19 to TRBJ2-7; D remains unclear. The CDR3 has 14 amino acids. Trimming took 3 bases from V and 4 from J, leaving 13 bases between them. Germline values: CDR1 LNHDA, CDR2 SQIVND (reference sequence). CDR3 protein: CASSISGRRYEQYF. The DNA of the CDR3 is TGTGCCAGTAGTATTTCAGGACGGAGATACGAGCAGTACTTC. The full variable domain, its missing parts supplied by reference TRBV19 and TRBJ2-7, is DGGITQSPKYLFRKEGQNVTLSCEQNLNHDAMYWYRQDPGQGLRLIYYSQIVNDFQKGDIAEGYSVSREKKESFPLTVTSAQKNPTAFYLCASSISGRRYEQYFGPGTRLTVT.

This clonotype was picked up a small number of times. The rearrangement links TRBV7-8 to TRBJ2-7; D possibly corresponds to TRBD2 (6 bases). The germline V gene has CDR1 SGHVS and CDR2 FQNEAQ. CDR3 length: 16 amino acids. The ends were cut back, 2 bases at V and 1 base at J, with 15 bases in the middle. DNA for the CDR3: TGTGCCAGCAGCTTAAGAATCGGGACTGTATCCTACGAGCAGTACTTC. Its translation is CASSLRIGTVSYEQYF.

In its sample, this clonotype was seen a few times. The rearrangement uses TRBV9 and TRBJ2-1, with 10 bases matching TRBD2. Germline CDR1 is SGDLS and CDR2 is YYNGEE. This CDR3 is 16 amino acids long. After removal of 3 bases from V and 9 bases from J, the junction contained 12 bases not matched to a gene. In DNA, the CDR3 is TGTGCCAGCAGCGAGATGATCCTAGCGGGAGAGGGTGAGCAGTTCTTC. Protein sequence: CASSEMILAGEGEQFF.

The rearrangement joins TRBV10-3 to TRBJ2-3; tentatively, D is TRBD2 (5 bases). This CDR3 comprises 13 residues. Germline CDR1 ENHRY, CDR2 SYGVKD. V lost 5 bases and J lost 2, with 8 bases in between. CDR3 nucleotides: TGTGCCATCAGTAGGACTCCCACAGATACGCAGTATTTT. Residues: CAISRTPTDTQYF.

There are a few counts of this clonotype. The CDR3: CASSQEPRWVIADTQYF. The CDR3, as DNA: TGCGCCAGCAGCCAAGAGCCTAGATGGGTAATCGCAGATACGCAGTATTTT. The rearrangement uses TRBV4-1 and TRBJ2-3, with D unresolved. V was trimmed by 0 bases and J by 4 bases, leaving 17 bases between them. This CDR3 comprises 17 residues. Germline CDR1 is MGHRA and CDR2 is YSYEKL.

This clonotype has ten or more counts. V is TRBV11-1 and J is TRBJ1-1; D is unresolved. V lost 5 bases and J lost 7, with 11 bases in between. The CDR3 extends over 12 amino acids. Per the germline V gene, CDR1 is SGHAT and CDR2 is FQDESV (reference sequence). In DNA form, the CDR3 reads TGTGCCAGCAGCCCGCTGGCGGATGAAGCTTTCTTT. This sequence encodes CASSPLADEAFF.

This rearrangement joins TRBV9 to TRBJ1-5, with D unresolved. V lost 1 base and J 4 bases, leaving 9 bases between the germline ends. Germline V gives CDR1 SGDLS, CDR2 YYNGEE. The CDR3 sequence is 14 residues long. The CDR3 DNA is TGTGCCAGCAGCGTAATGGCAGAAAATCAGCCCCAGCATTTT. Amino acids: CASSVMAENQPQHF.

This clonotype was detected a few times. The chain links TRBV3-1 to TRBJ2-5; 8 nucleotides line up with TRBD2. The germline V gene encodes CDR1 LGHDT and CDR2 YNNKEL (reference sequence). The CDR3 totals 17 residues. With 1 base clipped from V and 2 bases from J, the junction kept 9 bases outside the gene matches. Here the CDR3 reads CASSQVNVLAEQETQYF. The CDR3 nucleotides are TGTGCCAGCAGCCAAGTTAACGTACTAGCGGAGCAAGAGACCCAGTACTTC.

The chain is built from TRBV9 and TRBJ2-3; 14 nucleotides align to TRBD2. The CDR3 loop spans 17 amino acids. Germline V gene data show CDR1 as SGDLS and CDR2 as YYNGEE. Trimming removed 3 bases from V and 3 bases from J; junction bases left unmatched: 6. CDR3 bases: TGTGCCAGCAGCGGAGAGACTAGCGGGAGGGGGACAGATACGCAGTATTTT. Protein: CASSGETSGRGTDTQYF.

This clonotype was seen more than once but under ten times. The rearrangement uses TRBV20-1 and TRBJ1-2; D is ambiguous. Trimming cost V 6 bases and J 3 bases, with 17 bases left between them. Germline-derived CDR1 and CDR2 are DFQATT and SNEGSKA (reference sequence). There are 14 residues in the CDR3. CDR3 sequence reads: CSASQGTGYYGYTF. Written as DNA, the CDR3 is TGCAGTGCCAGCCAAGGAACGGGGTACTATGGCTACACCTTC.

This clonotype has only a few counts. This clone may be a read error of a much larger clone one base away. The CDR3 end shows no conserved phenylalanine or tryptophan, and so a read error is likely. This chain uses TRBV7-2 with TRBJ2-5; D may be TRBD2 (6 bases). CDR3 size: 14 residues. Germline CDR1 and CDR2: SGHTA and FQGNSA. Trimming cost V 0 bases and J 4 bases, with 9 bases left between them. The CDR3 nucleotides are TGTGCCAGCAGCTTAGCGGGAGGAGGAGAGACCCAGTACTTG. Amino acids: CASSLAGGGETQYL.

This clonotype was detected a few times. The rearrangement joins TRBV29-1 to TRBJ2-2; the match to TRBD1 covers 7 bases. V lost 7 bases and J lost 0; bases outside the gene matches: 5. In germline, CDR1 is SQVTM, CDR2 ANQGSEA. This CDR3 has 14 amino acids. The CDR3, as DNA: TGCAGCGCGTGGGGACAGTCGAACACCGGGGAGCTGTTTTTT. It codes for CSAWGQSNTGELFF.

The count of this clonotype is one. The rearrangement uses TRBV22-1 and TRBJ2-1; the DNA was not compared with TRBD2, the D call given in the table. TRBV22-1 is flagged as a pseudogene. This CDR3 comprises 16 residues. The CDR3 region has the DNA TGCTGTGCTAGACCCTGGACTAGCGGCTTAGGAAATGAGCAGTTCTTC. Amino acid sequence: CCARPWTSGLGNEQFF.

This chain links TRBV30 with TRBJ2-1; tentative D call: TRBD2 (5 bases). The germline V gene has CDR1 GTSNPN and CDR2 SVGIG (reference sequence). The CDR3 extends over 14 amino acids. Trimming shortened V by 2 bases and J by 4 bases, and 12 bases separated the two germline ends. CDR3 amino acids: CAWSWSGIYNEQFF. The CDR3 DNA reads TGTGCCTGGAGTTGGAGCGGAATTTACAATGAGCAGTTCTTC.